This passage covers 17 T cell receptor beta chains from one sample sequenced in a study of T-cell memory formation after mild COVID-19. TCRdb re-called the 5' RACE reads with MiXCR, one entry per CDR3 protein. The repertoire holds fewer than 650,000 distinct CDR3 sequences, approximately 15% seen once, with roughly 8.2% in the top ten. Sample: PBMCs or a T cell subset sorted from them (not recorded which). All receptors come from an adult woman who had mild COVID-19 (a few samples of this study predate the infection). Cell type and time point are not known.

This rearrangement joins TRBV20-1 to TRBJ2-7; D assignment may be TRBD1 or TRBD2 (5 bases each). The CDR3 contains 12 residues. From germline, CDR1 is DFQATT and CDR2 SNEGSKA (reference sequence). V lost 1 base and J 5 bases, leaving 9 bases between the germline ends. CDR3 DNA sequence: TGCAGTGCTAGAGTTAGGGACCACGAGCAGTACTTC. This translates into CSARVRDHEQYF.

This clonotype has a handful of counts. The CDR3 bases are TGTGCCAGCAGCTCGGGAGGGCAGGTCACTGAAGCTTTCTTT. Residues: CASSSGGQVTEAFF. The chain uses TRBV7-9 and TRBJ1-1, with D uncertain. Germline lookup yields CDR1 SEHNR and CDR2 FQNEAQ (reference sequence). The CDR3 length is 14 residues. V lost 4 bases, J lost 4 bases, and 13 bases lay in between.

V gene TRBV30 combines with J gene TRBJ2-3, with D possibly being TRBD2 (6 bases). Germline values: CDR1 GTSNPN, CDR2 SVGIG (reference sequence). The CDR3 runs to 13 residues. Trimming left V 2 bases short and J 1 base short, with 7 bases between. This CDR3 is CAWSWGGTDTQYF. The CDR3 DNA follows: TGTGCCTGGAGTTGGGGGGGCACAGATACGCAGTATTTT.

This clonotype came up many times. The chain links TRBV12-3 or TRBV12-4 to TRBJ2-2; TRBD1 matches 7 bases. The CDR3 loop spans 15 amino acids. After removal of 6 bases from V and 4 bases from J, the junction contained 8 bases not matched to a gene. In DNA, the CDR3 is TGTGCCAGCAGCCCACAGGGGACATCCACCGGGGAGCTGTTTTTT. Protein: CASSPQGTSTGELFF.

This chain uses TRBV2 with TRBJ2-3; TRBD2 might be the D (6 bases). The CDR3 length is 15 residues. CDR1 SNHLY and CDR2 FYNNEI come from the germline V gene. V was trimmed by 1 base and J by 0 bases, leaving 8 bases between them. CDR3 protein: CASSEGRGSTDTQYF. Here the CDR3 DNA reads TGTGCCAGCAGTGAAGGCCGGGGGAGCACAGATACGCAGTATTTT.

The V call is TRBV19, the J call TRBJ1-1, with D unresolved. The ends were cut back, 6 bases at V and 4 bases at J, with 18 bases in the middle. Germline V gene sequence: CDR1 LNHDA, CDR2 SQIVND (reference sequence). This CDR3 comprises 15 residues. CDR3 nucleotide sequence: TGTGCCAGTAGGACCCTACGTCAGAGTAGCACTGAAGCTTTCTTT. Its protein product is CASRTLRQSSTEAFF. Looking up the rest from reference TRBV19 and TRBJ1-1 gives the full variable domain: DGGITQSPKYLFRKEGQNVTLSCEQNLNHDAMYWYRQDPGQGLRLIYYSQIVNDFQKGDIAEGYSVSREKKESFPLTVTSAQKNPTAFYLCASRTLRQSSTEAFFGQGTRLTVV.

With regard to this clonotype: The junction and the germline gene differ at one end; a read error may be behind it. J is TRBJ2-3 and V is TRBV18, with D perhaps matching TRBD1 or TRBD2 (5 bases each). Germline assignment: CDR1 KGHSH and CDR2 LQKENI. This CDR3 has 14 amino acids. In DNA, the CDR3 is TGTGCCACCTCAATGGGGGATTACACAGATACGCAGTATTTT. Translation: CATSMGDYTDTQYF.

This chain connects TRBV12-3 or TRBV12-4 to TRBJ2-1; TRBD2 is a possible D gene (5 bases). The CDR3 length is 15 residues. Trimming cost V 3 bases and J 7 bases, with 16 bases left between them. The CDR3 reads CASSFLRTFRNEQFF. The CDR3 DNA reads TGTGCCAGCAGTTTCCTGAGGACTTTTAGAAATGAGCAGTTCTTC.

This clonotype has at least ten counts. This chain uses TRBV6-6 with TRBJ2-7, with D tentatively TRBD1 or TRBD2 (5 bases each). CDR1 is MNHNY, CDR2 SVGAGI, per germline (reference sequence). The CDR3 covers 17 residues. The germline V and J ends were trimmed by 5 bases and 2 bases, with 22 bases remaining between them. CDR3 in DNA: TGTGCCAGCAGTCTACCGAACCGGGACCAGAGGGCCTACGAGCAGTACTTC. It yields the protein CASSLPNRDQRAYEQYF.

The chain joins TRBV5-1 to TRBJ2-7; D possibly uses TRBD1 or TRBD2 (5 bases each). CDR1 and CDR2 (germline): SGHRS, YFSETQ. V lost 4 bases, J lost 2 bases, and 22 bases lay in between. CDR3 length: 17 residues. The CDR3 region is CASSPGTTSLWTYEQYF. Here the CDR3 DNA reads TGCGCCAGCAGCCCCGGGACGACGAGTCTTTGGACCTACGAGCAGTACTTC.

This chain joins TRBV7-9 and TRBJ2-7; 7 nucleotides agree with TRBD1. The CDR3 has 13 amino acids. Trimming at V came to 5 bases and at J to 2 bases, leaving 3 bases not matched to a gene. Germline loops: CDR1 SEHNR, CDR2 FQNEAQ (reference sequence). DNA for the CDR3: TGTGCCAGCAGCCGGGACAGCGCCTACGAGCAGTACTTC. Protein sequence: CASSRDSAYEQYF.

This clonotype came up a few times. The rearrangement joins TRBV7-9 to TRBJ1-2; 7 bases agree with TRBD1. With 4 bases clipped from V and 8 bases from J, the junction kept 10 bases outside the gene matches. From germline, CDR1 is SEHNR and CDR2 FQNEAQ (reference sequence). The CDR3 is 14 amino acids. CDR3 region: CASSSPDRRSGYTF. The CDR3 nucleotides read TGTGCCAGCAGCTCCCCGGACAGGAGAAGCGGCTACACCTTC.

This clonotype was counted many times. The chain recombines TRBV7-2 with TRBJ2-1; D may match TRBD1 or TRBD2 (5 bases each). The germline V gene has CDR1 SGHTA and CDR2 FQGNSA. The CDR3 has 15 amino acids. The V gene lost 5 bases and the J gene lost 9 bases, with 20 bases spanning the gap. CDR3 sequence: CASSRAAGSVGEQFF. The CDR3 nucleotides read TGTGCCAGCAGCCGAGCGGCAGGGTCGGTTGGTGAGCAGTTCTTC. The entire variable domain, with the rest obtained from reference TRBV7-2 and TRBJ2-1, is as follows: GAGVSQSPSNKVTEKGKDVELRCDPISGHTALYWYRQSLGQGLEFLIYFQGNSAPDKSGLPSDRFSAERTGGSVSTLTIQRTQQEDSAVYLCASSRAAGSVGEQFFGPGTRLTVL.

In regard to this clonotype: In this CDR3 the conserved last residue, phenylalanine or tryptophan, is missing, so a read error is likely. V and J are TRBV6-5 and TRBJ1-2, with 7 bases that match TRBD1. CDR1 and CDR2 (germline): MNHEY, SVGAGI. CDR3 size: 15 residues. With 5 bases clipped from V and 2 bases from J, the junction kept 8 bases outside the gene matches. In DNA form, the CDR3 reads TGTGCCAGCAGTCCCGACAGGGCTCCAAACTATGGCTACACCTTA. It specifies CASSPDRAPNYGYTL.

The rearrangement links TRBV5-1 to TRBJ1-4; TRBD1 agrees at 8 bases. Germline V gives CDR1 SGHRS, CDR2 YFSETQ. J was trimmed by 7 bases and V by 4 bases; bases with no gene match: 3. This CDR3 contains 13 residues. CDR3 sequence reads: CASSRGQAEKLFF. CDR3 DNA: TGCGCCAGCAGCAGGGGACAGGCTGAAAAACTGTTTTTT.

In its sample, this clonotype was seen many times. Relative to the germline gene, one junction end is altered; a read error may explain this. The chain uses TRBV7-7 and TRBJ2-1, with 7 bases identical to TRBD2. This CDR3 contains 14 residues. The germline V gene has CDR1 SSHAT and CDR2 FNYEAQ (reference sequence). The CDR3 sequence: CASSPSGNYNEQFF. The CDR3 DNA follows: TGTGCTAGCAGCCCCAGCGGGAACTACAATGAGCAGTTCTTC.

This sequence joins TRBV10-3 and TRBJ1-3, with TRBD1 identical over 7 bases. Trimming removed 6 bases from V and 2 bases from J; junction bases left unmatched: 4. The CDR3 contains 14 residues. CDR1 is ENHRY, CDR2 SYGVKD, per germline. The DNA for the CDR3 is TGTGCCATCAGGGAAGGACAGGCTGGAAACACCATATATTTT. Residues: CAIREGQAGNTIYF.